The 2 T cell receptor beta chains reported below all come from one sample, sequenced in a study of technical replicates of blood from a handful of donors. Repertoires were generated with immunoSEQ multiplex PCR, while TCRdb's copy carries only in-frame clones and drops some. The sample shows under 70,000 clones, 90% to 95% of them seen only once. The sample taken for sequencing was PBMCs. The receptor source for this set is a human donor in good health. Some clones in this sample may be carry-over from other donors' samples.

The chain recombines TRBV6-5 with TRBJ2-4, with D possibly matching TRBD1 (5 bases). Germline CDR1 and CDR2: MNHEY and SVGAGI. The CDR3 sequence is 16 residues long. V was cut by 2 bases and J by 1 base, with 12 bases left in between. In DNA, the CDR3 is TGTGCCAGCAGTTACGGTAGGGGCCCGGCCAAAAACATTCAGTACTTC. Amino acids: CASSYGRGPAKNIQYF.

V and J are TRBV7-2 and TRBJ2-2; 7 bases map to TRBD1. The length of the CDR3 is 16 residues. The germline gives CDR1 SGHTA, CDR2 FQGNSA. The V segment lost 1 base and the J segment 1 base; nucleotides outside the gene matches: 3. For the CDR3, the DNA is TGTGCCAGCAGCTTAGTCGGGACAGAGAACACCGGGGAGCTGTTTTTT. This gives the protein CASSLVGTENTGELFF.